The rows below give T cell receptor beta chains drawn from one sample of a study of blood T cells in healthy people across ages. Each CDR3 protein is one row after TCRdb ran MiXCR on the 5' RACE reads. The table lists hundreds of thousands of distinct CDR3 sequences, approximately 59% of them singletons, with 25% to 35% in the top ten. The material sequenced was blood. All receptors derive from a young man in good health. Both conserved end residues are part of each CDR3. A D gene is named only where the DNA matches it firmly. The size field is filled for only some rows; it gives once, few, many or a size class.

CDR3nt | CDR3aa | j_gene | d_gene | abundance | len | v_gene
TGTGCCAGCGGGGAGGGCGACGAGCAGTACTTC | CASGEGDEQYF | TRBJ2-7 | TRBD2 | - | 11 | TRBV28
TGCAGTGCTAGGGGCAGAGGTCTAGCCAAAAACATTCAGTACTTC | CSARGRGLAKNIQYF | TRBJ2-4 | - | - | 15 | TRBV20-1
TGTGCCAGCAGCGGGGGGGCCCTACCTTGGGAGCAGTTCTTC | CASSGGALPWEQFF | TRBJ2-1 | - | - | 14 | TRBV7-8
TGTGCCAGCAGCCTTAGGACTAGCGGGGGAGGTGTGTACGAGCAGTACTTC | CASSLRTSGGGVYEQYF | TRBJ2-7 | TRBD2 | once | 17 | TRBV7-9
TGTGCCAGCAGCTCAGACGGGACCCTCCTTTCCGAGCAGTACTTC | CASSSDGTLLSEQYF | TRBJ2-7 | - | - | 15 | TRBV7-3
TGCGCCAGCAGCTCTGTGGGACAGGGCCTGGCCGGGGAGCTGTTTTTT | CASSSVGQGLAGELFF | TRBJ2-2 | TRBD1 | - | 16 | TRBV5-1
TGCGCCAGCAGCGCCGGGACTAGGGCTTACAATGAGCAGTTCTTC | CASSAGTRAYNEQFF | TRBJ2-1 | TRBD2 | few | 15 | TRBV5-1
TGTGCCAGCAGCTTATTCCTCGGGCAGGGGGCGGGCAATGAGCAGTTCTTC | CASSLFLGQGAGNEQFF | TRBJ2-1 | TRBD1 | - | 17 | TRBV7-2
TGCAGTGCTAGAGGATTCGGTCCTTACGAGCAGTACTTC | CSARGFGPYEQYF | TRBJ2-7 | - | - | 13 | TRBV20-1
TGTGCCAGCAGCCGGTTGGGTTACGGGGGCAACCTTCCCAATGAGCAGTTCTTC | CASSRLGYGGNLPNEQFF | TRBJ2-1 | - | - | 18 | TRBV7-9
TGTGCCAGCAGTTACGGGGGGGCCGGGGGCAAGGACAATGAGCAGTTCTTC | CASSYGGAGGKDNEQFF | TRBJ2-1 | - | few | 17 | TRBV6-2/TRBV6-3
TGTGCCAGCAGCGTCGGGACTGCCCTAGCAGATACGCAGTATTTT | CASSVGTALADTQYF | TRBJ2-3 | - | - | 15 | TRBV9
TGTGCCAGCGGGGGGCCCAGGCAGAGCAATCAGCCCCAGCATTTT | CASGGPRQSNQPQHF | TRBJ1-5 | - | - | 15 | TRBV9
TGTGCCAGCAGCGTAGCTGTCCGGGGTGCGAATGAGCAGTTCTTC | CASSVAVRGANEQFF | TRBJ2-1 | - | - | 15 | TRBV9
TGTGCCAGCTCACCAATGGAACAGCTCCCTACTTACAATGAGCAGTTCTTC | CASSPMEQLPTYNEQFF | TRBJ2-1 | - | - | 17 | TRBV18
TGTGCCAGCAGTTACTCGCATTTTGCTGGGGCCAACGTCCTGACTTTC | CASSYSHFAGANVLTF | TRBJ2-6 | - | many | 16 | TRBV6-5